A selection of T cell receptor beta chains follows, all from one sample in a study of CD8+CD57+ T cells in acquired aplastic anemia. One entry per CDR3 protein, called by TCRdb with MiXCR from the reads. The table records approximately 200,000 distinct CDR3 sequences, around 60% of them present only once. The sequencing sample was made of sorted CD4+, CD8+, or CD8+CD57+ T cells (not recorded which) from PBMCs. These receptors were collected from a human donor in good health. CDR3s include the opening cysteine and the closing phenylalanine or tryptophan. Fields, in order: CDR3 DNA, CDR3 protein, V gene, clone size, D gene, J gene. The D gene is left open where the match is weak. A row's size may be missing; if present it is once, few, many or a size class.

TGTGCCAGCAGCTTAGCGTTTCTGGCGGACGAGCAGTACTTC CASSLAFLADEQYF TRBV7-9 - - TRBJ2-7
TGTGCCAGCAGCCAAGGGGAACTCTCCTACGAGCAGTACTTC CASSQGELSYEQYF TRBV7-2 - - TRBJ2-7
TGCAGTGCTACGGACAGGGGGAGCACAGATACGCAGTATTTT CSATDRGSTDTQYF TRBV20-1 few TRBD1 TRBJ2-3
TGTACCAGCAGCCGGAGGGACTACGCGAACACTGAAGCTTTCTTT CTSSRRDYANTEAFF TRBV7-9 once - TRBJ1-1
TGCAGTGCCCCTGGGGGGGGGGACAGGCAAGAGACCCAGTACTTC CSAPGGGDRQETQYF TRBV20-1 - - TRBJ2-5
TGTGCCAGTAGTATAGAGGACAGCAATCAGCCCCAGCATTTT CASSIEDSNQPQHF TRBV19 - - TRBJ1-5
TGTGCCTCCAAGGACAGGGGGGGGGGCGAGCAGTACTTC CASKDRGGGEQYF TRBV10-3 - TRBD1 TRBJ2-7
TGTGCCAGCAGCTTAGGGACAGGGATCTACAATGAGCAGTTCTTC CASSLGTGIYNEQFF TRBV7-9 - TRBD1 TRBJ2-1
TGTGCCACCAGCCCGGGTGTGAACACTGAAGCTTTCTTT CATSPGVNTEAFF TRBV15 - - TRBJ1-1
TGTGCCAGCAGCACAACAGGGGCGGCTAATGAAAAACTGTTTTTT CASSTTGAANEKLFF TRBV9 many TRBD1 TRBJ1-4
TGTGCCAGCAGCCCGACAGGGGCGGAGGGCTACACCTTC CASSPTGAEGYTF TRBV7-2 - TRBD1 TRBJ1-2
TGCAGCCCTGAGGTACAGGGGCAAGAGACCCAGTACTTC CSPEVQGQETQYF TRBV29-1 many TRBD1 TRBJ2-5
TGTGCCACCAGCAGTTTAGGGACAGGGAGCGGATCACCCCTCCACTTT CATSSLGTGSGSPLHF TRBV15 few TRBD1 TRBJ1-6
TGTGCCAGCAGGCCCACGTCCTACGAGCAGTACTTC CASRPTSYEQYF TRBV12-3/TRBV12-4 few - TRBJ2-7
TGTGCCAGCAGCTTCGGACAAAACCAAGAGACCCAGTACTTC CASSFGQNQETQYF TRBV11-2 - - TRBJ2-5
TGCGCCAGCAGCTTGGGGGGGACAGGGATTGCCGAGCAGTACTTC CASSLGGTGIAEQYF TRBV5-1 once TRBD1 TRBJ2-7
TGTGCCAGCAGCTACCCCAGGGTTATGGGTTCGGACACTGAAGCTTTCTTT CASSYPRVMGSDTEAFF TRBV5-6 many - TRBJ1-1
TGTGCCAGCAGCGTCCTGGGACTAGCGGGGGAACACCAAGAGACCCAGTACTTC CASSVLGLAGEHQETQYF TRBV11-2 - TRBD2 TRBJ2-5
TGCAGCGTGTTGACAGGGATTGAAGCTTTCTTT CSVLTGIEAFF TRBV29-1 many TRBD1 TRBJ1-1
TGTGCCAGTAGCGGTTTACCGGGACAGGGGAATTCACCCCTCCACTTT CASSGLPGQGNSPLHF TRBV19 - TRBD1 TRBJ1-6
TGTGCCACCAGCAGAGAATTAGTACGGGAAACCATGAACACTGAAGCTTTCTTT CATSRELVRETMNTEAFF TRBV15 - - TRBJ1-1
TGTGCCAGCAGTGAAGCTCCGGGGCTCTACAATGAGCAGTTCTTC CASSEAPGLYNEQFF TRBV2 - - TRBJ2-1
TGCAGTGCTAGAGGGGCAGCCTACGAGCATTTT CSARGAAYEHF TRBV20-1 - - TRBJ1-5
TGTGCCACCAGCAGGGGGTACAATGAGCAGTTCTTC CATSRGYNEQFF TRBV15 - - TRBJ2-1
TGCAGTGCTAGCCCTCAGGAGAACTATGGCTACACCTTC CSASPQENYGYTF TRBV20-1 - - TRBJ1-2
TGTGCCAGCAGCGGAGACAGGGGGCCAGGCTATGGCTACACCTTC CASSGDRGPGYGYTF TRBV9 many TRBD1 TRBJ1-2
TGTGCCAGCAATGGACAGGGGATAGAGCAGTACTTC CASNGQGIEQYF TRBV2 many TRBD1 TRBJ2-7
TGTGCCAGCGGTGTGGGCCGCACCTCCTACAATGAGAAGTTCTTC CASGVGRTSYNEKFF TRBV2 - - TRBJ2-1
TGTGCCAGCATGGGGTATAATTCACCCCTCCACTTT CASMGYNSPLHF TRBV9 - - TRBJ1-6
TGCAGCGTTGACACGGACCAAGAGACCCAGTACTTC CSVDTDQETQYF TRBV29-1 - - TRBJ2-5
TGTGCCAGCAGTTACGGGATTAACAGGGAAGCTTTCTTT CASSYGINREAFF TRBV6-5 - - TRBJ1-1
TGTGCCAGTAGTATGGCAGAGAGAAACACTGAAGCTTTCTTT CASSMAERNTEAFF TRBV19 - - TRBJ1-1
TGCAGTAGCTCAATAGCGGGGCTCTCCTACAATGAGCAGTTCTTC CSSSIAGLSYNEQFF TRBV20-1 - TRBD2 TRBJ2-1
TGCAGCGCTAGAGACGAGGAGGGCAGCCGGGGGTCACCCCTCCACTTT CSARDEEGSRGSPLHF TRBV20-1 - - TRBJ1-6
TGTGCCAGTAGTATAGGCGGCGGGACAGGTTGGTCGGAGACCCAGTACTTC CASSIGGGTGWSETQYF TRBV19 - TRBD1 TRBJ2-5
TGTGCCAGCACTGCCGGGACAGGGTATGAAAAACTGTTTTTT CASTAGTGYEKLFF TRBV6-6 - TRBD1 TRBJ1-4
TGTGCCAGCAGCGTAGTACCAGCGGGAGTCTACGAGCAGTACTTC CASSVVPAGVYEQYF TRBV9 many TRBD2 TRBJ2-7
TGTGCCAGCATGCATGGTGACTCCTACGAGCAGTACTTC CASMHGDSYEQYF TRBV13 - - TRBJ2-7
TGCAGCGTTGATACAAGGGACATAGGAAACTATGGCTACACCTTC CSVDTRDIGNYGYTF TRBV29-1 - - TRBJ1-2
TGTGCCACCGGACGGGAGGGGTACAATGAGCAGTTCTTC CATGREGYNEQFF TRBV24-1 - TRBD2 TRBJ2-1